The clone carrying this T cell receptor beta chain was observed a single time. This sample stems from a study of blood T cell repertoires in COVID-19. Turning to the study itself: Donors in the United States, Italy and Spain gave samples during acute or convalescent COVID-19. From T cells, B-cell-depleted T cells, or PBMCs came the material, which was cDNA or gDNA.

In the original analysis: Researchers report that nucleated cell counts were estimated from reference gene primer amplification. The repertoire was sequenced with immunoSEQ multiplex PCR; TCRdb's copy has only in-frame clones and lacks some. The D gene and trimming were derived from the DNA, and the V and J assignments and clone size from that table. The sample shows more than 85,000 clones, under 90% of them seen only once. The V segment lost 3 bases and the J segment 0 bases; nucleotides outside the gene matches: 7. Germline-derived CDR1 and CDR2 are KGHSH and LQKENI. CDR3 size: 18 residues. This chain uses TRBV18 with TRBJ2-6; 8 bases align to TRBD1. The sequence was obtained from a human donor in a cohort sampled during active COVID-19. The sample consisted of peripheral blood. This CDR3 is CASSPPGQVISGANVLTF. In DNA form, the CDR3 reads TGTGCCAGCTCACCTCCGGGACAGGTTATCTCTGGGGCCAACGTCCTGACTTTC.